A single TCR beta chain is shown here with its context. Its matching antigen is unknown. The same CDR3 can be traced to other DNA sequences in this sample. TCRdb's table, derived via immunoSEQ multiplex PCR, lists solely in-frame clones and lacks some. The top ten hold about 0.8% of the sample, which has just under 20,000 clones, more than 75% seen once. The source of the sample is a study of untreated major depressive disorder. Study results and limitations: TRBV25-01 and TRBV02-01 followed the flow pattern without significance. Each subject's top five TRBV05-01 clones were all private.

Enrichment usually gave around 95% pure CD4+ T cells. Germline V CDR1 and CDR2: SNHLY, FYNNEI. This CDR3 has 12 residues. Trimming left V 4 bases short and J 7 bases short, with 8 bases between. This sequence joins TRBV2 and TRBJ2-1; no definite D call. The clonotype was recovered from a woman aged 25 to 39 in good health. Sequenced: CD4+ T cells from PBMCs. CDR3 in DNA: TGTGCCAGCAGTGGACTGGGAAATGAGCAGTTCTTC. This sequence encodes CASSGLGNEQFF.